Below, one TCR beta chain is given with its context. Trimming removed 5 bases from V and 2 bases from J; junction bases left unmatched: 6. Germline V lookup: CDR1 LNHDA, CDR2 SQIVND (reference sequence). CDR3 length equals 15 residues. Clones were sequenced by immunoSEQ multiplex PCR, and TCRdb holds only the in-frame ones, with some missing. The repertoire consists of 25,000 to 30,000 clones, with over 85% occurring once and the leading ten covering just under 5%. The entry originates in a study of T cells in tuberculosis. As for the study in general: This South African cohort compared adolescents with or without latent tuberculosis against adults with active tuberculosis.

Input material: PBMCs. This chain joins TRBV19 and TRBJ1-2; TRBD1 matches 9 bases. The sequence came from a donor between 5 and 29 years old with latent tuberculosis or without tuberculosis infection. The CDR3 spells CASSGETGGNYGYTF. The CDR3 DNA reads TGTGCCAGTAGTGGCGAGACAGGGGGAAACTATGGCTACACCTTC.